The 5 T cell receptor beta chains in this list originate from one sample, sequenced in a study of blood T cell repertoires in COVID-19. Measured with immunoSEQ multiplex PCR; TCRdb has only the in-frame clones, and not every one. The sample has 250,000 to 300,000 clones, about nine tenths seen once. Material: PBMCs or T cells enriched from blood (not recorded which). The receptors stem from a man in his late teens or twenties who had recovered from COVID-19.

The chain is built from TRBV5-5 and TRBJ1-6; tentatively, D is TRBD1 (6 bases). CDR3 length equals 14 residues. Trimming pared 3 bases from V and 14 bases from J, leaving 18 bases between. CDR1 SGHKS and CDR2 YYEKEE come from the germline V gene (reference sequence). In DNA form, the CDR3 reads TGTGCCAGCAGCTCCCGTGACAGGCAACCGGCCCTCCACTTT. Protein sequence: CASSSRDRQPALHF.

CDR3: CASSSRLAGYNEQFF. In nucleotides, the CDR3 is TGTGCCAGCAGTTCCCGTCTAGCGGGGTACAATGAGCAGTTCTTC. This chain uses TRBV27 with TRBJ2-1; 9 nucleotides align to TRBD2. The germline V gene encodes CDR1 MNHEY and CDR2 SMNVEV (reference sequence). V lost 4 bases and J lost 4; bases outside the gene matches: 5. There are 15 residues in the CDR3.

This clone was seen only a few times. The chain uses TRBV6-2 or TRBV6-3 and TRBJ1-5; 7 bases align to TRBD1. Germline V CDR1 and CDR2: MNHEY, SVGEGT. This CDR3 has 14 residues. The V gene end was trimmed by 4 bases and the J gene end by 7 bases; junction bases not matched to a gene: 7. The CDR3 here is CASSSEGARQPQHF. The CDR3 nucleotides read TGTGCCAGCAGTTCTGAGGGGGCCAGGCAGCCCCAGCATTTT.

The chain carries TRBV30 and TRBJ1-2; D gene unclear. The CDR3 spans 11 residues. Germline V gene lookup returns CDR1 GTSNPN and CDR2 SVGIG (reference sequence). Between the trimmed V and J ends, which lost 0 bases and 6 bases, there was a span of 5 bases. DNA of the CDR3: TGTGCCTGGAGTGTCCCAAATGGCTACACCTTC. This sequence encodes CAWSVPNGYTF. Supplemented by reference TRBV30 and TRBJ1-2, the full variable domain reads SQTIHQWPATLVQPVGSPLSLECTVEGTSNPNLYWYRQAAGRGLQLLFYSVGIGQISSEVPQNLSASRPQDRQFILSSKKLLLSDSGFYLCAWSVPNGYTFGSGTRLTVV.

Here the CDR3 reads CASSLQTSGGVETQYF. CDR3 DNA: TGTGCCAGCAGCCTTCAGACTAGCGGGGGGGTGGAGACCCAGTACTTC. The V call is TRBV5-4, the J call TRBJ2-5; 14 bases match TRBD2. Germline trimming cut 4 bases from V and 5 bases from J; bases unmatched to any gene: 7. The CDR3 contains 16 residues. Germline V CDR1 and CDR2: SGHNT, YYREEE (reference sequence).